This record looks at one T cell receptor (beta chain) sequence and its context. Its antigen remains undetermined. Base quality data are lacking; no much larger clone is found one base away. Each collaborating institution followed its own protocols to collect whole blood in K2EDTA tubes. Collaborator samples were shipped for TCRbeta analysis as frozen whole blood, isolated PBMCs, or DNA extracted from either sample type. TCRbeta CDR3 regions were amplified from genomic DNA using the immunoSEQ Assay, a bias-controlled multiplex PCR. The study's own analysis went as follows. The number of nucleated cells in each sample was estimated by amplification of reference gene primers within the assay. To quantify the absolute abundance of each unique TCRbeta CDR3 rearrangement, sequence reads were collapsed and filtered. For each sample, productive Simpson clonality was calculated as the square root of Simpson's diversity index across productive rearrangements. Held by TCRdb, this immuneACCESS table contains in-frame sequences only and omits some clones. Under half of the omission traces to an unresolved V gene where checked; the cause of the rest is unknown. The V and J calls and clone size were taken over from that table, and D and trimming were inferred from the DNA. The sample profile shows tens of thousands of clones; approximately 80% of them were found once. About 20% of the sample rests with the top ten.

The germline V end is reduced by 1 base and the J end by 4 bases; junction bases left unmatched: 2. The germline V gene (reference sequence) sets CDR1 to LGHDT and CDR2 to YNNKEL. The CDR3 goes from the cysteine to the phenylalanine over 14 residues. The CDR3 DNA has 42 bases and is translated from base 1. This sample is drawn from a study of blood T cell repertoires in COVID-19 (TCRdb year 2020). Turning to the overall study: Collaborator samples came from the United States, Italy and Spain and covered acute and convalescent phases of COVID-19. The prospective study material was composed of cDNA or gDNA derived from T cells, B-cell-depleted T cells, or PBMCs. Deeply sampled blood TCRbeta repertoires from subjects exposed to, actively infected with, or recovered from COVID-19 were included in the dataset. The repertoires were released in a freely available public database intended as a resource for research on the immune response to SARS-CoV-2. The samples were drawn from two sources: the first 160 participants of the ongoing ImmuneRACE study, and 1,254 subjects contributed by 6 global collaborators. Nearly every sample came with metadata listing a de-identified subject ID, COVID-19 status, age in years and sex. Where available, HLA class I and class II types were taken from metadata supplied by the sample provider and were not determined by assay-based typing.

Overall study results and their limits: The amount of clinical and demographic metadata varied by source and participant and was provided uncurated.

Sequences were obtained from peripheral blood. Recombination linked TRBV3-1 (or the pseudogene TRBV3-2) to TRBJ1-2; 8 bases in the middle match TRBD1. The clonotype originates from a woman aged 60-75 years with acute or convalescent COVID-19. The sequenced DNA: TGTGCCAGCAGCCAAGTCGGGACAGGCTATGGCTACACCTTC. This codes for CASSQVGTGYGYTF.